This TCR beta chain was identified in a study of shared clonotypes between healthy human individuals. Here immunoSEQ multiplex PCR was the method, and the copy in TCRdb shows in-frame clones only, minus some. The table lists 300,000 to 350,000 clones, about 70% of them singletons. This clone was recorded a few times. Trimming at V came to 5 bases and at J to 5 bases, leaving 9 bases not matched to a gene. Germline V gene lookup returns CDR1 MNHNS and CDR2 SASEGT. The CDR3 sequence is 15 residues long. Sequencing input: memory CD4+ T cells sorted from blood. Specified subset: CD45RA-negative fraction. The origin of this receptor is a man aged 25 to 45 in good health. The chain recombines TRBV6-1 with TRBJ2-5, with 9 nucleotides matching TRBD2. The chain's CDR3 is CASSLSGGPPETQYF. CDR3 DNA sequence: TGTGCCAGCAGTTTAAGCGGGGGGCCCCCCGAGACCCAGTACTTC.